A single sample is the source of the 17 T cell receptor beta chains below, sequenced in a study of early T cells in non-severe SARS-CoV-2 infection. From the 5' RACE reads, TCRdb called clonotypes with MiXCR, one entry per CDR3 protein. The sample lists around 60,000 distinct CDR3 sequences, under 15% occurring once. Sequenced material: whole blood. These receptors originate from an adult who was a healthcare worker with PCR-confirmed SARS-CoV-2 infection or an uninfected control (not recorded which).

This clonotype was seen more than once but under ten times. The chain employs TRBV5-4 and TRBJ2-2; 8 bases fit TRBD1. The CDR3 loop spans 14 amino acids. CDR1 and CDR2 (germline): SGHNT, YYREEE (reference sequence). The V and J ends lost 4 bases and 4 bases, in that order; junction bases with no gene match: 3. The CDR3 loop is CASSLDRGTGELFF. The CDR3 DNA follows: TGTGCCAGCAGCCTCGACAGGGGCACCGGGGAGCTGTTTTTT.

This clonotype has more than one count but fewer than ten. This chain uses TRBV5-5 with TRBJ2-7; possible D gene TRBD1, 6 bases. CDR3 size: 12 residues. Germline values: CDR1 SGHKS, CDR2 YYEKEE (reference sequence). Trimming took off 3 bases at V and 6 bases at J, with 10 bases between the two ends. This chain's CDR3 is CASSSRDTEQYF. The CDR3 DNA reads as TGTGCCAGCAGCTCCCGGGACACCGAGCAGTACTTC.

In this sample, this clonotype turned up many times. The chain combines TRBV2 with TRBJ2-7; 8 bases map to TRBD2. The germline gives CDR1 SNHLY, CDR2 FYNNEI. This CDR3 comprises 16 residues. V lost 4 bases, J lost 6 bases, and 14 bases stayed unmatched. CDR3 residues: CASSVVPPVSGAEQYF. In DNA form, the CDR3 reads TGTGCCAGCAGTGTGGTCCCCCCGGTTAGCGGGGCCGAGCAGTACTTC.

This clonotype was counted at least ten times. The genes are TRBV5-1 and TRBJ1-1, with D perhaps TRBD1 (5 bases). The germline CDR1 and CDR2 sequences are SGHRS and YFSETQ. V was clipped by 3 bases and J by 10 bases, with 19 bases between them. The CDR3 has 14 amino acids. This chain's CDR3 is CASSSGQTPMLAFF. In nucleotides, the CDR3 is TGCGCCAGCAGCTCCGGACAAACCCCGATGTTAGCTTTCTTT.

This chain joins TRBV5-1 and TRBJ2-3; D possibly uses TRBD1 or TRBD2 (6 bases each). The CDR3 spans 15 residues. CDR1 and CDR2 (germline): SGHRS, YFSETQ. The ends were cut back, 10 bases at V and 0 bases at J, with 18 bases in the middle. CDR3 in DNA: TGCGCCTCGGCGGAGGGGGGTTCAAGCACAGATACGCAGTATTTT. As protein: CASAEGGSSTDTQYF.

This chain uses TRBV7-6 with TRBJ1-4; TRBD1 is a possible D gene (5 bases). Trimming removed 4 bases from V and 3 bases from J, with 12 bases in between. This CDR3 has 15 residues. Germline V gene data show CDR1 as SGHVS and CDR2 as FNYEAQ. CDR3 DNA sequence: TGTGCCAGCAGCTCGGAGGGGCAGTCTAATGAAAAACTGTTTTTT. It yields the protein CASSSEGQSNEKLFF. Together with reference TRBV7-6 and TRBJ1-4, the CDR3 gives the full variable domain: GAGVSQSPRYKVTKRGQDVALRCDPISGHVSLYWYRQALGQGPEFLTYFNYEAQQDKSGLPNDRFSAERPEGSISTLTIQRTEQRDSAMYRCASSSEGQSNEKLFFGSGTQLSVL.

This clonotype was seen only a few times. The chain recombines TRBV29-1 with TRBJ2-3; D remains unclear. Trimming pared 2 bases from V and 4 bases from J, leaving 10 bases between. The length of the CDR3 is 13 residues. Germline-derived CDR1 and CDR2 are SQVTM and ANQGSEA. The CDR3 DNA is TGCAGCGTTGAACAAAGGTCGCCAGATACGCAGTATTTT. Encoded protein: CSVEQRSPDTQYF.

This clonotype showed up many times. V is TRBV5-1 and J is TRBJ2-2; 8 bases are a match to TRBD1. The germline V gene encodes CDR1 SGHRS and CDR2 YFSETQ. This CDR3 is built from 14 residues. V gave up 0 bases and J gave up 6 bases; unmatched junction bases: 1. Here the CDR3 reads CASSLGTGSGELFF. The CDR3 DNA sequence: TGCGCCAGCAGCTTGGGGACAGGGTCCGGGGAGCTGTTTTTT.

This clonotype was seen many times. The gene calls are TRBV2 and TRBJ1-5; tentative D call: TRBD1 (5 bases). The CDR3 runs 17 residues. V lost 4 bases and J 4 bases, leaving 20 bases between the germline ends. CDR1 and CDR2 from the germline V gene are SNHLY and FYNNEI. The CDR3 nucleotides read TGTGCCAGCAGTGCTAGACAGCTAATGACGTCAAATCAGCCCCAGCATTTT. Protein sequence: CASSARQLMTSNQPQHF.

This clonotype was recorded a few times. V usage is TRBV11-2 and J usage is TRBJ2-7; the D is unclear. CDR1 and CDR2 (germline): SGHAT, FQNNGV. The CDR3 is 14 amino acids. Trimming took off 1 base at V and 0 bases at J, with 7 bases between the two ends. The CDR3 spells CASSLGTSSYEQYF. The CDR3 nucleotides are TGTGCCAGCAGCTTAGGTACCAGCTCCTACGAGCAGTACTTC.

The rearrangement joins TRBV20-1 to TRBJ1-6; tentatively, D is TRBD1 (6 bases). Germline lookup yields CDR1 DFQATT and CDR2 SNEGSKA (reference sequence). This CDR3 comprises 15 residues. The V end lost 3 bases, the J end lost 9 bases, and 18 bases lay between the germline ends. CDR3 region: CSASGAGGGISPLHF. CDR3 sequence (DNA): TGCAGTGCTAGTGGGGCTGGAGGGGGAATTTCACCCCTCCACTTT.

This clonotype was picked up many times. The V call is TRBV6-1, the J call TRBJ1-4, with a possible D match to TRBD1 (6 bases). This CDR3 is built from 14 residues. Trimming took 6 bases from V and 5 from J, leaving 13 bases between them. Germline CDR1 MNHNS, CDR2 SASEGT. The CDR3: CASRKDRLNEKLFF. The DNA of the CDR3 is TGTGCCAGCAGAAAGGACAGACTCAATGAAAAACTGTTTTTT.

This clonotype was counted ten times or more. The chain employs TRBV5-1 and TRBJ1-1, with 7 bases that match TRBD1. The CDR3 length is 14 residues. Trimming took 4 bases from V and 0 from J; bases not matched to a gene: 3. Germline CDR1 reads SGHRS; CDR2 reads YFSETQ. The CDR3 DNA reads TGCGCCAGCAGCCCGGGACAGATGAACACTGAAGCTTTCTTT. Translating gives CASSPGQMNTEAFF.

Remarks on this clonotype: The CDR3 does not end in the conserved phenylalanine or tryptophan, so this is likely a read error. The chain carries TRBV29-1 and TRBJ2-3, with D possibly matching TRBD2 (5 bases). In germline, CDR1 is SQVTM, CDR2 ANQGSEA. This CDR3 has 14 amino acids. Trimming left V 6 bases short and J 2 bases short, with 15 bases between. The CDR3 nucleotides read TGCAGCGTCAAACGGGATGGGGACACAGATACGCAGTATTCT. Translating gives CSVKRDGDTDTQYS.

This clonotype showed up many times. This CDR3 is CASSPTGWTEKLFF. CDR3 sequence (DNA): TGTGCCAGCAGCCCGACAGGGTGGACTGAAAAACTGTTTTTT. The V gene is TRBV7-9, the J gene TRBJ1-4; TRBD1 aligns across 7 bases. This CDR3 has 14 amino acids. Germline V gives CDR1 SEHNR, CDR2 FQNEAQ (reference sequence). The V gene end was trimmed by 5 bases and the J gene end by 7 bases; junction bases not matched to a gene: 7.

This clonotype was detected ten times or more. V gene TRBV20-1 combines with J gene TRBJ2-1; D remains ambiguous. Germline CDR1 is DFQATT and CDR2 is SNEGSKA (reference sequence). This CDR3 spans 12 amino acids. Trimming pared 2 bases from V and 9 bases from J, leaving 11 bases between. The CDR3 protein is CSARTEKLEQFF. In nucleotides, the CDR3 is TGCAGTGCTAGAACCGAGAAACTTGAGCAGTTCTTC.

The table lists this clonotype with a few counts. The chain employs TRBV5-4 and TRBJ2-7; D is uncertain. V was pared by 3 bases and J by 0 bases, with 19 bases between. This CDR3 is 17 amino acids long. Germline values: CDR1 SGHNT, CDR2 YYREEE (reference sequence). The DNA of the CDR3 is TGTGCCAGCAGCTCCAAAATTGGACCGTCGAGCTCCTACGAGCAGTACTTC. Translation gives CASSSKIGPSSSYEQYF. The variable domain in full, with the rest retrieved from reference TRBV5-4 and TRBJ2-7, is ETGVTQSPTHLIKTRGQQVTLRCSSQSGHNTVSWYQQALGQGPQFIFQYYREEENGRGNFPPRFSGLQFPNYSSELNVNALELDDSALYLCASSSKIGPSSSYEQYFGPGTRLTVT.